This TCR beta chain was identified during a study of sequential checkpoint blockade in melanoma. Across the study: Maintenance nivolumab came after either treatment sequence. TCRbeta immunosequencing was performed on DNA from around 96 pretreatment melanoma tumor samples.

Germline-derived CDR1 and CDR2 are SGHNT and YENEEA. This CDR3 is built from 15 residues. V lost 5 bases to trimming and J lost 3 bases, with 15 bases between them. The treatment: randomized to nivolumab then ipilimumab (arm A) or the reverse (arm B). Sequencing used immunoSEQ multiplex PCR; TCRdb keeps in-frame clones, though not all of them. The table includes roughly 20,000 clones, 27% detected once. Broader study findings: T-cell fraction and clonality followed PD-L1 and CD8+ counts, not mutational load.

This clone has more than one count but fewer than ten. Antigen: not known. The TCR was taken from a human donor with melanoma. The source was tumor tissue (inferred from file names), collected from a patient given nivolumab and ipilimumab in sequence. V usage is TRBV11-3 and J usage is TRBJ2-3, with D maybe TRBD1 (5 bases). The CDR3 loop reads CASSRSGLWTDTQYF. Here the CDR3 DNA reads TGTGCCAGCAGCCGATCAGGGTTATGGACAGATACGCAGTATTTT.